This TCR beta chain was recorded in a study of identical twins. TCRdb called the 5' RACE reads again in MiXCR, with one record for every CDR3 protein. The sample contains approximately 210,000 distinct CDR3 sequences, roughly 9.4% of which appear only once. Points on this clonotype: Antigen specificity is unknown.

Study observations and caveats: Partly confounded zero-insertion analyses could result from invariant MAIT and iNKT cells.

Trimming took 3 bases from V and 7 from J; bases not matched to a gene: 16. The CDR3 is 18 residues long. CDR1 is SGHAT and CDR2 is FQNNGV in the germline V gene. The sample was memory (CD45RO+) T cells sorted from blood. The receptor's source is a woman under 30 in good health. The chain has TRBV11-2 and TRBJ2-1; 9 nucleotides match TRBD2. The chain's CDR3 is CASSLGTSTSLSRNEQFF. In DNA, the CDR3 is TGTGCCAGCAGCTTGGGGACTAGCACGAGTCTAAGTCGGAATGAGCAGTTCTTC.